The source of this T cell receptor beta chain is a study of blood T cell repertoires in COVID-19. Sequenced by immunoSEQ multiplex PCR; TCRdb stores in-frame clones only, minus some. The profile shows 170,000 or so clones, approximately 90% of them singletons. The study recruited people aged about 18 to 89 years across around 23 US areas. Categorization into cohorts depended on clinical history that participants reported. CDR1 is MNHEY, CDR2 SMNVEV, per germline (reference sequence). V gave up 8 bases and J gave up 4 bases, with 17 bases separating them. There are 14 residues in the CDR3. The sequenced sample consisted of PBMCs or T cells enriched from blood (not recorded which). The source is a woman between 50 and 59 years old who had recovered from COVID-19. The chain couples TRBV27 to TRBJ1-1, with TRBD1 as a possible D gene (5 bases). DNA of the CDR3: TGTGCCAGCCGGGGGGGGGTCGGAGCCACTGAAGCTTTCTTT. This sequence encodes CASRGGVGATEAFF.